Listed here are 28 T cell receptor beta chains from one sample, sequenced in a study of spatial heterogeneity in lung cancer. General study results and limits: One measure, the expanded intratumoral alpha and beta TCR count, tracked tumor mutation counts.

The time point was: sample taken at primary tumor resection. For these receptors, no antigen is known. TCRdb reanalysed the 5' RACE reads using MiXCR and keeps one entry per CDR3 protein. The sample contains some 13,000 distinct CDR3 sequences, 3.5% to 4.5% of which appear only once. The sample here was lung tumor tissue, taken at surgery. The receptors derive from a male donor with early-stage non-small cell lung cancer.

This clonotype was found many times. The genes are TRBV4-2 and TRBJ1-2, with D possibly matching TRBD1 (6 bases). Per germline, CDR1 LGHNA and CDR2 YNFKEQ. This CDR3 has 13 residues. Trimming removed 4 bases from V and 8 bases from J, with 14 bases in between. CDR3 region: CASSREGGGGYTF. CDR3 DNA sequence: TGTGCCAGCAGCCGTGAGGGGGGCGGAGGCTACACCTTC.

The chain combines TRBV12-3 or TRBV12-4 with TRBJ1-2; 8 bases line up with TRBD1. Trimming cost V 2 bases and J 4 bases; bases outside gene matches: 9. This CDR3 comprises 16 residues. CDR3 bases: TGTGCCAGCAGTTTATCAGGACAGGGCCCACTCTATGGCTACACCTTC. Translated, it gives CASSLSGQGPLYGYTF.

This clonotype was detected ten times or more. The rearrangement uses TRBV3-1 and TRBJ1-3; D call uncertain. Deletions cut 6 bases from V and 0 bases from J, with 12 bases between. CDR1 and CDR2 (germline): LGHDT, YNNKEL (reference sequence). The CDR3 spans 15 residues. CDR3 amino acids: CASSPKSTSGNTIYF. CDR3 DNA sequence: TGTGCCAGCAGTCCAAAGTCCACCTCTGGAAACACCATATATTTT.

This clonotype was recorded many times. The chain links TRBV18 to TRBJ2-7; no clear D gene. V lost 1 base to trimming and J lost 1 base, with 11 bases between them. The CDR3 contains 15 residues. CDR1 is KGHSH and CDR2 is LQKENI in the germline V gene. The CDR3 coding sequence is TGTGCCAGCTCACCACGTGTCAGCGCATCCTACGAGCAGTACTTC. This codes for CASSPRVSASYEQYF.

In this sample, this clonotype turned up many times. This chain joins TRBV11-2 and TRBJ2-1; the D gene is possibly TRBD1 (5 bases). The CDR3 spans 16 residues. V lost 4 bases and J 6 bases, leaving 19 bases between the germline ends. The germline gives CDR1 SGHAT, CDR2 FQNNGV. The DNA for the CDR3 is TGTGCCAGCAGCTCATTGGACACGGCGTTCGGCAATGAGCAGTTCTTC. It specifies CASSSLDTAFGNEQFF.

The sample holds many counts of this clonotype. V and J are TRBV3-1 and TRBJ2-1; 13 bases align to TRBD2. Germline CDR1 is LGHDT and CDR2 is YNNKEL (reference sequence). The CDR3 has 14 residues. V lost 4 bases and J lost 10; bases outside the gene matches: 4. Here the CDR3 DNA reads TGTGCCAGCAGCCCGGGACTAGCGGGACAAGAGCAGTTCTTC. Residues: CASSPGLAGQEQFF.

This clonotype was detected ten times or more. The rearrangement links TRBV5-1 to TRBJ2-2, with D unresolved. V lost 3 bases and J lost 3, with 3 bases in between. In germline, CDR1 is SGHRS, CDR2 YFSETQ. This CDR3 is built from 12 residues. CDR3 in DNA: TGCGCCAGCAGCTGGGACACCGGGGAGCTGTTTTTT. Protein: CASSWDTGELFF. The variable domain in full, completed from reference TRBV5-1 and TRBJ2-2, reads KAGVTQTPRYLIKTRGQQVTLSCSPISGHRSVSWYQQTPGQGLQFLFEYFSETQRNKGNFPGRFSGRQFSNSRSEMNVSTLELGDSALYLCASSWDTGELFFGEGSRLTVL.

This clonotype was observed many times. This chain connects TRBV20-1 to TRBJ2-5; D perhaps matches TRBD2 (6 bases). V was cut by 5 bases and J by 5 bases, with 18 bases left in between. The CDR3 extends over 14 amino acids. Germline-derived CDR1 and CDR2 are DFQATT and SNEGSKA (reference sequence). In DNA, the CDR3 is TGCAGTGCTCGCCCCGGGACTTCCCTCGAGACCCAGTACTTC. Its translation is CSARPGTSLETQYF.

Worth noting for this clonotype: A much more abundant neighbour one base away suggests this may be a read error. DNA for the CDR3: TGTGCCGCCAGTGATGAGGCGGGGACAGGGGGAACCGGGGAGCTGTTTTTT. Translated: CAASDEAGTGGTGELFF. The chain employs TRBV24-1 and TRBJ2-2, with 11 bases fitting TRBD1. The CDR3 loop spans 17 amino acids. CDR1 is KGHDR, CDR2 SFDVKD, per germline.

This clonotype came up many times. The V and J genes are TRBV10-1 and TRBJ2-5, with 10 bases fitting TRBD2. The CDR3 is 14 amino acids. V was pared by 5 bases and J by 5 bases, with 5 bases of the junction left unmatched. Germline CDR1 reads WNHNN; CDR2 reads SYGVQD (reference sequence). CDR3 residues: CASSLAGEMETQYF. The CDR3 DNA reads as TGCGCCAGCAGTCTAGCGGGAGAGATGGAGACCCAGTACTTC.

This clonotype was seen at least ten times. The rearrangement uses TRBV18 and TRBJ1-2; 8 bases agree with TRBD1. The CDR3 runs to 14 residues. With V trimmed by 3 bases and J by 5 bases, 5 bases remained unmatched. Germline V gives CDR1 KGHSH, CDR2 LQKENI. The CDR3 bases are TGTGCCAGCTCACCCGGACAGGGAGGTTATGGCTACACCTTC. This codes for CASSPGQGGYGYTF. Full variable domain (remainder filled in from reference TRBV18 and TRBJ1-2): NAGVMQNPRHLVRRRGQEARLRCSPMKGHSHVYWYRQLPEEGLKFMVYLQKENIIDESGMPKERFSAEFPKEGPSILRIQQVVRGDSAAYFCASSPGQGGYGYTFGSGTRLTVV.

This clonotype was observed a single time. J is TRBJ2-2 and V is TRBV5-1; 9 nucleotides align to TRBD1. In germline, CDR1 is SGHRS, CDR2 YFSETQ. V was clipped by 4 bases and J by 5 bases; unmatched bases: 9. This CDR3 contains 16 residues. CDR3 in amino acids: CASSPAGTGYTGELFF. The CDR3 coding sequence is TGCGCCAGCAGCCCGGCGGGGACAGGGTATACCGGGGAGCTGTTTTTT.

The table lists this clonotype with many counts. CDR3 amino acids: CSATGSVSSYTF. The CDR3 nucleotides are TGCAGTGCTACCGGGTCGGTTTCATCTTACACCTTC. The chain links TRBV20-1 to TRBJ1-2; D is uncertain. The CDR3 runs to 12 residues. V shed 4 bases and J shed 11 bases, with 17 bases lying between them. CDR1 and CDR2 from the germline V gene are DFQATT and SNEGSKA (reference sequence).

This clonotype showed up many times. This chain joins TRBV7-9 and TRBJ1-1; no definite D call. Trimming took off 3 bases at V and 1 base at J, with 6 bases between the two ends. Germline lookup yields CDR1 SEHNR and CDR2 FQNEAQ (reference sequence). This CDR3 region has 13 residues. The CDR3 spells CASSFLQNTEAFF. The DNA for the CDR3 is TGTGCCAGCAGCTTCTTACAGAACACTGAAGCTTTCTTT.

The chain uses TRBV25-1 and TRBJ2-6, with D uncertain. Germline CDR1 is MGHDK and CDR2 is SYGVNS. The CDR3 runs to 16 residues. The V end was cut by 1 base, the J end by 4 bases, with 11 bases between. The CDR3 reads CASSESGRRGANVLTF. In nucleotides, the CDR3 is TGTGCCAGCAGTGAATCCGGCAGGCGGGGGGCCAACGTCCTGACTTTC.

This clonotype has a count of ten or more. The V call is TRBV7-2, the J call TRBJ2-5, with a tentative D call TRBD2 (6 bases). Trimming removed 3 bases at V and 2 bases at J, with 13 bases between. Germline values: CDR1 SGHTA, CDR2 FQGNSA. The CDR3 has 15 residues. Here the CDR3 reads CASSFYAGLQETQYF. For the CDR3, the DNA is TGTGCCAGCAGCTTCTACGCGGGGCTTCAAGAGACCCAGTACTTC.

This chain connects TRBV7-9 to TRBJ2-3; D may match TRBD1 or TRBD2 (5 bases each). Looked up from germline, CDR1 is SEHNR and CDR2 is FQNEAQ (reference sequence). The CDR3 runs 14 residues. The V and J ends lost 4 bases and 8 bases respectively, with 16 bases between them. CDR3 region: CASSSGTAAATQYF. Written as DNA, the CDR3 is TGTGCCAGCAGCTCCGGGACCGCGGCCGCTACGCAGTATTTT.

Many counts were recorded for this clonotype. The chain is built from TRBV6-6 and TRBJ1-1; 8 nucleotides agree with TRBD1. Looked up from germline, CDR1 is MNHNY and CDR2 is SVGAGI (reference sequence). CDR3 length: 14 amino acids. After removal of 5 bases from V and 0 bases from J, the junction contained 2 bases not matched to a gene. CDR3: CASSLDRVNTEAFF. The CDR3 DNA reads TGTGCCAGCAGTCTGGACAGGGTGAACACTGAAGCTTTCTTT.

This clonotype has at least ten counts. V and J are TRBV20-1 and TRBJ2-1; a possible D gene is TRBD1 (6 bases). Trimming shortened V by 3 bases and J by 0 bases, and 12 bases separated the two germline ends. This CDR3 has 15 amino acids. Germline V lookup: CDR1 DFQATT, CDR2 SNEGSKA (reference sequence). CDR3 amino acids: CSASPGQLSYNEQFF. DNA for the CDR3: TGCAGTGCTAGTCCGGGACAACTCTCCTACAATGAGCAGTTCTTC.

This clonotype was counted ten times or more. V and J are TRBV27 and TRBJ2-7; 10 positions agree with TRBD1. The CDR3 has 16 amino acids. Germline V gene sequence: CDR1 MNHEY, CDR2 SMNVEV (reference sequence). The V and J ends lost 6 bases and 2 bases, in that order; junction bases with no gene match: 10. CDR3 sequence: CASRDTPGQGTYEQYF. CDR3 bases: TGTGCCAGCAGAGATACTCCGGGACAGGGGACCTACGAGCAGTACTTC.

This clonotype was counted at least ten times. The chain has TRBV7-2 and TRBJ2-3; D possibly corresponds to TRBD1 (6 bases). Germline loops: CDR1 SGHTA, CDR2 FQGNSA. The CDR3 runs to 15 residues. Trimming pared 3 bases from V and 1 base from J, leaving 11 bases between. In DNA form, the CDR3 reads TGTGCCAGCAGCTTTCAGGGGTTGGGCACAGATACGCAGTATTTT. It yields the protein CASSFQGLGTDTQYF.

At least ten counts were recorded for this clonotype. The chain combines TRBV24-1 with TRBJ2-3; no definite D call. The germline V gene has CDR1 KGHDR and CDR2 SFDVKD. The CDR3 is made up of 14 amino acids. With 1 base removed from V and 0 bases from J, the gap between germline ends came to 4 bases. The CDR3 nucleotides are TGTGCCACCAGTGATTTCCCCAGCACAGATACGCAGTATTTT. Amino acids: CATSDFPSTDTQYF.

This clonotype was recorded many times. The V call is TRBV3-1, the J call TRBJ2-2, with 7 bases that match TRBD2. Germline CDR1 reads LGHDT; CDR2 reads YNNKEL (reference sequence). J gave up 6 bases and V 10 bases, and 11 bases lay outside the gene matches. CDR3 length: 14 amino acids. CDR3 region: CATRHLGGAGELFF. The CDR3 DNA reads TGTGCCACCCGACACCTGGGAGGGGCCGGGGAGCTGTTTTTT.

The CDR3: CASSRWRAGELFF. The CDR3 coding sequence is TGTGCCAGCAGCCGATGGCGGGCCGGGGAGCTGTTTTTT. The chain recombines TRBV14 with TRBJ2-2, with D perhaps matching TRBD2 (5 bases). With 4 bases removed from V and 6 bases from J, the gap between germline ends came to 9 bases. This CDR3 has 13 amino acids. Per germline, CDR1 SGHDN and CDR2 FVKESK.

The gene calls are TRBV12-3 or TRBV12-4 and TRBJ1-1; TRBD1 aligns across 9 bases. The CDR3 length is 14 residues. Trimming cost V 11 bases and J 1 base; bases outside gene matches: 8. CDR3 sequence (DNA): TGTGCCGGTCGACAGGGGGACTGGAACACTGAAGCTTTCTTT. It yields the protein CAGRQGDWNTEAFF.

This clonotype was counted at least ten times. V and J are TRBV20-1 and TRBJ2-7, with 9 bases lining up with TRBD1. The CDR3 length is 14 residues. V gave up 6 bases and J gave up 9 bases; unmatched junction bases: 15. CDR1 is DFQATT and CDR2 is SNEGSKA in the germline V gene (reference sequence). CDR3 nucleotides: TGCAGTGCGGGACCGGGACAGGGAATCCTTGGGCAGTACTTC. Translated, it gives CSAGPGQGILGQYF.

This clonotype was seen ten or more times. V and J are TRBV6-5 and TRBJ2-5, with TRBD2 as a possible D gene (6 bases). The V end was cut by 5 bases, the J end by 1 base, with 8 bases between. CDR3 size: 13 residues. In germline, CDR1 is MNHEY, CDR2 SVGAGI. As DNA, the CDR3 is TGTGCCAGCAGTGCGGGGACCCAAGAGACCCAGTACTTC. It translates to CASSAGTQETQYF.

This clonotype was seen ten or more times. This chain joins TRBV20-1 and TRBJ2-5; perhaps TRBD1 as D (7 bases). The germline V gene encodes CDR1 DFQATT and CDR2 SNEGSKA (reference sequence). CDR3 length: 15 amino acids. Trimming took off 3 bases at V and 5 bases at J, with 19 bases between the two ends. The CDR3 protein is CSASRQGGPCETQYF. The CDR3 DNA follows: TGCAGTGCTAGCCGACAGGGAGGACCTTGTGAGACCCAGTACTTC.